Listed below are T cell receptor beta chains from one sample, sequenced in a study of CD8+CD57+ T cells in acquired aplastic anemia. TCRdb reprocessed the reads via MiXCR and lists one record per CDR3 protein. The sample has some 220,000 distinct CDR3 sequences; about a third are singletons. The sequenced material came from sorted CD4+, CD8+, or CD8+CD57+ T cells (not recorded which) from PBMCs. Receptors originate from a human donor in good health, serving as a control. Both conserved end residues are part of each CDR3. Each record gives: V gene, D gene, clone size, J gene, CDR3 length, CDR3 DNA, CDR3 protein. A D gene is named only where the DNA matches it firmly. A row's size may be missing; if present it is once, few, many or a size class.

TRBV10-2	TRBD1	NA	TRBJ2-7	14	TGCGCCAGCAGTACTGGGGGACAGGGGAACGAGCAGTACTTC	CASSTGGQGNEQYF
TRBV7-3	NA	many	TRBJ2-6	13	TGTGCCAGCAGCTTATCCCCCGGCGCCGTCCTGACTTTC	CASSLSPGAVLTF
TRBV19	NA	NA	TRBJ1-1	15	TGTGCCAGTAGTTTGCGGGGGGACTGGAACACTGAAGCTTTCTTT	CASSLRGDWNTEAFF
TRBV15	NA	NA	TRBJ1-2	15	TGCGCCACCAGCAGAGAGGACACTGCTAACTATGGCCACACCTTC	CATSREDTANYGHTF
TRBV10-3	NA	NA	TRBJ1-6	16	TGTGCCATCAGTGATAGGTTGGGGGCATGGCCTTCACCCCTCCACTTT	CAISDRLGAWPSPLHF
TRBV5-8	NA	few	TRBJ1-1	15	TGTGCCAGCAGCCGCGGGGTGGGTATGAACACTGAAGCTTTCTTT	CASSRGVGMNTEAFF
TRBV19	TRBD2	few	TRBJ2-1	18	TGTGCCAGTAGTATACGGACTAGCGGGAGACTGGCGGGCAATGAGCAGTTCTTC	CASSIRTSGRLAGNEQFF
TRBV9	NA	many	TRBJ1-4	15	TGTGCCAGCAGAAGAGCTGAGGGGGAGGAAAACAAACTGTTTTTT	CASRRAEGEENKLFF
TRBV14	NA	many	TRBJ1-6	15	TGTGCCAGCAGCCAAGGGAGCTCCTATAATTCACCCCTCCACTTT	CASSQGSSYNSPLHF
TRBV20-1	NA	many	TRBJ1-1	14	TGCAGTGCTAGAGATGGGGGCGGTAACACTGAAGCTTTCTTT	CSARDGGGNTEAFF
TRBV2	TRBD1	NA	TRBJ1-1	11	TGTGTCAGCACTGTGGACAGGGAAGCTTTCTTT	CVSTVDREAFF
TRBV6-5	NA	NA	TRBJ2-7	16	TGTGCCAGCAGTTACTCGCTCGCACGGCCCTCCTACGAGCAGTACTTC	CASSYSLARPSYEQYF
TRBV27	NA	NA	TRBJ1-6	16	TGTGCCAGTCATACTCCCTTACAGGCCTATAATTCACCCCTCCACTTT	CASHTPLQAYNSPLHF
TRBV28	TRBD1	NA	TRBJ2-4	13	TGTGCCAGCAGTTATCAAGACAGGGCAGATAAGTACTTC	CASSYQDRADKYF
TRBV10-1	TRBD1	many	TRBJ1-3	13	TGCGCCAGACGGGACAGCTCTGGAAACACCATATATTTT	CARRDSSGNTIYF
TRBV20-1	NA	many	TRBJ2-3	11	TGCAGTGCTAGATTCAGTGATACGCAGTATTTT	CSARFSDTQYF
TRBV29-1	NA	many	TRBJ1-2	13	TGCAGCGTTGAACTACAGACCGTATATGGCTACACCTTC	CSVELQTVYGYTF
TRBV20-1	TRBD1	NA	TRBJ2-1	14	TGCAGTGCAAACCCCCGACAGGGGGGGAATGAGCAGTTCTTC	CSANPRQGGNEQFF
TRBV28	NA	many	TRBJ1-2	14	TGTGCCAGCAGTACGATTAACGCTATCTATGGCTACACCTTC	CASSTINAIYGYTF
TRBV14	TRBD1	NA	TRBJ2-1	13	TGTGCCAGTAGCCAAGATAGAGGGGGCGGGCAGTTCTTC	CASSQDRGGGQFF
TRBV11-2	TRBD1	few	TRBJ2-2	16	TGTGCCAGCAGGCACTACCGGGACAGTAACACCGGGGAGCTGTTTTTT	CASRHYRDSNTGELFF
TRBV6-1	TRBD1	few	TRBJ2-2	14	TGTGCCAGCAGTGGGATACAGGGGACCGGGGAGCTGTTTTTT	CASSGIQGTGELFF
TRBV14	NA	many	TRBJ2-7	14	TGTGCCAGCAGCCAAGCCGACCAGACCTACGAGCAGTACTTC	CASSQADQTYEQYF
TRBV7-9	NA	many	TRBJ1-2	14	TGTGCCAGCAGCTTTGACCCATCAGTTGAGGGCTACACCTTC	CASSFDPSVEGYTF
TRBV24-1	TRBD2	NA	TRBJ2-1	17	TGTGCCACCAGTCACCCAACAGCGGGGGGGCGTTACAATGAGCAGTTCTTC	CATSHPTAGGRYNEQFF
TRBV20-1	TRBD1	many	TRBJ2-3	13	TGCAGTGCTCCCACAGGGGGCACAGATACGCAGTATTTT	CSAPTGGTDTQYF
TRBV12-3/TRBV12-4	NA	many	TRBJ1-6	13	TGTGCCAGCAGTTTTCTGTCGTCTTCACCCCTCCACTTT	CASSFLSSSPLHF